A selection of T cell receptor beta chains follows, all from one sample in a study of blood T cell repertoires in COVID-19. Libraries were prepared by immunoSEQ multiplex PCR; TCRdb keeps only in-frame clonotypes and omits some of them. The table shows 320,000 or so clones, with 85% occurring only once. Input material: PBMCs or T cells enriched from blood (not recorded which). Receptors were obtained from a woman in her twenties or thirties who had been exposed to COVID-19. Each CDR3 is given with its conserved first and last residue. The order of the fields is D gene, clone size, V gene, J gene, CDR3 protein, CDR3 DNA. The D gene is left open where the match is weak. Where a row states a size, it is once, few, many or the class of an expanded clone; other rows omit it.

TRBD2	NA	TRBV7-3	TRBJ2-3	CASSPSGPFKDTQYF	TGTGCCAGCAGCCCTAGCGGTCCATTTAAAGATACGCAGTATTTT
NA	NA	TRBV7-3	TRBJ2-1	CASRQTGNVNNEQFF	TGTGCCAGCAGACAAACAGGGAACGTAAACAATGAGCAGTTCTTC
NA	NA	TRBV7-2	TRBJ2-1	CASSLIRTIYNEQFF	TGTGCCAGCAGCTTAATTCGGACTATCTATAATGAGCAGTTCTTC
NA	NA	TRBV28	TRBJ1-4	CASRPPGEHEKLFF	TGTGCCAGCAGGCCACCGGGGGAGCATGAAAAACTGTTTTTT
TRBD1	NA	TRBV18	TRBJ2-6	CASSPDRGGSGANVLTF	TGTGCCAGCTCACCCGACAGGGGGGGATCTGGGGCCAACGTCCTGACTTTC
NA	NA	TRBV6-5	TRBJ1-3	CASSFPNGNTIYF	TGTGCCAGCAGTTTCCCAAATGGAAACACCATATATTTT
NA	NA	TRBV28	TRBJ1-1	CASSSLRGNTEAFF	TGTGCCAGCAGTTCCCTCAGGGGGAACACTGAAGCTTTCTTT
TRBD1	NA	TRBV7-9	TRBJ1-2	CASSSMPGQGRGYGYTF	TGTGCCAGCAGCTCAATGCCGGGACAGGGGAGAGGCTATGGCTACACCTTC
NA	NA	TRBV6-1	TRBJ1-2	CASSEANQDGGYTF	TGTGCCAGCAGTGAAGCAAACCAGGATGGTGGCTACACCTTC
TRBD1	few	TRBV4-3	TRBJ2-2	CASSQPGQGASGELFF	TGCGCCAGCAGCCAGCCGGGACAGGGGGCATCTGGGGAGCTGTTTTTT
NA	NA	TRBV15	TRBJ1-2	CATSRGDRNYGYTF	TGTGCCACCAGCAGAGGAGACAGGAACTATGGCTACACCTTC
TRBD1	NA	TRBV6-5	TRBJ2-5	CASSWTGPETQYF	TGTGCCAGCAGTTGGACAGGGCCAGAGACCCAGTACTTC
NA	NA	TRBV24-1	TRBJ2-1	CATSGAGLKGQFF	TGTGCCACCAGTGGGGCCGGACTCAAAGGGCAGTTCTTC
NA	NA	TRBV9	TRBJ2-1	CASSGGLGNEQFF	TGTGCCAGCAGCGGAGGCCTAGGCAATGAGCAGTTCTTC
NA	NA	TRBV27	TRBJ2-1	CASSLDAGNEQFF	TGTGCCAGCAGTTTAGACGCAGGGAATGAGCAGTTCTTC
NA	NA	TRBV9	TRBJ1-3	CASSAGQTGNTIYF	TGTGCCAGCAGCGCCGGACAGACTGGAAACACCATATATTTT
TRBD2	NA	TRBV5-1	TRBJ2-5	CASSPMTSGKETQYF	TGCGCCAGCAGCCCCATGACTAGCGGAAAAGAGACCCAGTACTTC
TRBD1	few	TRBV7-2	TRBJ1-5	CASSQMGQISNQPQHF	TGTGCCAGCAGCCAGATGGGACAGATTAGCAATCAGCCCCAGCATTTT
NA	NA	TRBV5-1	TRBJ1-4	CASSLDRDDSEKLFF	TGCGCCAGCAGCTTGGACAGGGATGATAGTGAAAAACTGTTTTTT
NA	NA	TRBV28	TRBJ1-4	CASSLPREEKLFF	TGTGCCAGCAGTTTACCCAGGGAAGAAAAACTGTTTTTT
TRBD1	NA	TRBV10-3	TRBJ2-7	CAISGTDRGHYEQYF	TGTGCCATCAGTGGGACGGACAGGGGTCACTACGAGCAGTACTTC
NA	once	TRBV29-1	TRBJ1-1	CSVGGLNTEAFF	TGCAGCGTTGGAGGGTTGAACACTGAAGCTTTCTTT